The T cell receptor (beta chain) under discussion was sequenced for a study of CD8+ T cells in alopecia areata. V lost 0 bases and J lost 4, with 8 bases in between. Germline-derived CDR1 and CDR2 are LGHNA and YNFKEQ. The CDR3 is 14 amino acids. The sequencing template was cDNA reverse transcribed from extracted RNA. Here immunoSEQ multiplex PCR was the method, and the copy in TCRdb shows in-frame clones only, minus some. The data show 200,000 or so clones, with more than 55% seen just once and under 5% held by the top ten. Sequenced material: CD8+ T cells sorted from blood. The chain carries TRBV4-2 and TRBJ2-3, with a tentative D call TRBD2 (5 bases). The sequence was obtained from a human donor in good health. The CDR3 nucleotides read TGTGCCAGCAGCCAAGAGGACTCCGCAGATACGCAGTATTTT. Translation gives CASSQEDSADTQYF.